Below, 30 T cell receptor beta chains from the same sample are listed, as sequenced in a study of T cell responses to AZD1222 COVID-19 vaccine. Produced via immunoSEQ multiplex PCR; TCRdb's table is partial and in-frame only. The profile shows about 160,000 clones, almost 90% of them singletons. Sequenced material: peripheral blood, taken on day 0 of AZD1222 vaccination. The origin of the receptors is an adult in good health.

The chain combines TRBV9 with TRBJ2-5, with D perhaps being TRBD1 or TRBD2 (5 bases each). The CDR3 is 15 amino acids. V was cut by 0 bases and J by 4 bases, with 13 bases left in between. The V gene's germline CDR1 is SGDLS and CDR2 YYNGEE. CDR3 loop: CASSVADGTGETQYF. CDR3 bases: TGTGCCAGCAGCGTAGCAGACGGGACGGGAGAGACCCAGTACTTC.

The genes are TRBV28 and TRBJ1-1, with D possibly matching TRBD1 (6 bases). This CDR3 region has 14 residues. The germline V gene has CDR1 MDHEN and CDR2 SYDVKM. V was cut by 5 bases and J by 1 base, with 11 bases left in between. The CDR3 DNA reads TGTGCCAGCAGTCAGGGGTGGGGGAACACTGAAGCTTTCTTT. This codes for CASSQGWGNTEAFF.

The chain combines TRBV18 with TRBJ1-2, with D maybe TRBD1 (5 bases). Germline V gives CDR1 KGHSH, CDR2 LQKENI. With 0 bases removed from V and 8 bases from J, the gap between germline ends came to 13 bases. The CDR3 is 14 residues long. The CDR3 is CASSPPTQGLGYTF. The DNA of the CDR3 is TGTGCCAGCTCACCACCTACGCAGGGCTTAGGCTACACCTTC. Filled out from reference TRBV18 and TRBJ1-2, the complete variable domain reads NAGVMQNPRHLVRRRGQEARLRCSPMKGHSHVYWYRQLPEEGLKFMVYLQKENIIDESGMPKERFSAEFPKEGPSILRIQQVVRGDSAAYFCASSPPTQGLGYTFGSGTRLTVV.

The chain is built from TRBV30 and TRBJ1-2; TRBD1 matches at 7 bases. Trimming at V came to 5 bases and at J to 7 bases, leaving 4 bases not matched to a gene. This CDR3 contains 11 residues. Germline V lookup: CDR1 GTSNPN, CDR2 SVGIG (reference sequence). This CDR3 is CAWWDRGGYTF. The CDR3 coding sequence is TGTGCCTGGTGGGACAGAGGTGGCTACACCTTC.

This rearrangement joins TRBV2 to TRBJ1-2; 7 bases map to TRBD1. With 4 bases clipped from V and 4 bases from J, the junction kept 6 bases outside the gene matches. The CDR3 totals 14 residues. Germline CDR1 SNHLY, CDR2 FYNNEI. As DNA, the CDR3 is TGTGCCAGCAGTGCCGGAGGGACAGTCTATGGCTACACCTTC. Amino acid sequence: CASSAGGTVYGYTF.

V gene TRBV12-3 or TRBV12-4 combines with J gene TRBJ2-2; D not resolved. CDR3 length equals 13 residues. The ends were cut back, 3 bases at V and 4 bases at J, with 6 bases in the middle. The CDR3 region is CASSFGFTGELFF. The DNA of the CDR3 is TGTGCCAGCAGTTTCGGGTTCACCGGGGAGCTGTTTTTT.

The chain couples TRBV9 to TRBJ2-3; 13 nucleotides align to TRBD2. The CDR3 has 17 amino acids. Germline V gives CDR1 SGDLS, CDR2 YYNGEE. V was clipped by 4 bases and J by 3 bases; unmatched bases: 8. The CDR3 here is CASSPRLAGGRTDTQYF. The CDR3 DNA reads TGTGCCAGCAGCCCCCGACTAGCGGGAGGAAGGACAGATACGCAGTATTTT.

V and J are TRBV16 and TRBJ2-7; 7 nucleotides align to TRBD1. This CDR3 is 13 amino acids long. Per germline, CDR1 KGHSY and CDR2 FQNENV. V lost 5 bases to trimming and J lost 5 bases; unmatched junction nucleotides: 6. Here the CDR3 DNA reads TGTGCCAGCAGCACCGGGACAGCAAACGAGCAGTACTTC. This translates into CASSTGTANEQYF.

In its sample, this clone was seen a few times. The chain joins TRBV28 to TRBJ1-5; D gene uncertain. The CDR3 loop spans 17 amino acids. Trimming removed 6 bases from V and 2 bases from J, with 20 bases in between. Per germline, CDR1 MDHEN and CDR2 SYDVKM. This CDR3 is CASRVRQVPRGNQPQHF. Here the CDR3 DNA reads TGTGCCAGCAGGGTAAGACAAGTCCCACGGGGCAATCAGCCCCAGCATTTT.

This clone was seen only once. This chain connects TRBV19 to TRBJ2-3, with 8 positions matching TRBD1. The CDR3 is 14 residues long. V was pared by 8 bases and J by 0 bases, with 4 bases of the junction left unmatched. Germline V gives CDR1 LNHDA, CDR2 SQIVND (reference sequence). CDR3 sequence (DNA): TGTGCCAGTCAGGGGGCTCGTAGCACAGATACGCAGTATTTT. It translates to CASQGARSTDTQYF.

This CDR3 is CASSYRETNYGYTF. CDR3 DNA: TGTGCCAGCAGTTACAGGGAGACAAACTATGGCTACACCTTC. The gene calls are TRBV2 and TRBJ1-2, with a weak D call TRBD1 (6 bases). This CDR3 region has 14 residues. Germline V gene data show CDR1 as SNHLY and CDR2 as FYNNEI. V lost 5 bases and J lost 2, with 12 bases in between.

This clone came up once. The chain is built from TRBV3-1 (or the pseudogene TRBV3-2) and TRBJ1-1; D call uncertain. Deletions cut 0 bases from V and 3 bases from J, with 20 bases between. From germline, CDR1 is LGHDT and CDR2 YNNKEL (reference sequence). CDR3 size: 18 residues. The CDR3 loop reads CASSQDPGGGGWDTEAFF. The CDR3 nucleotides are TGTGCCAGCAGCCAAGATCCCGGCGGAGGCGGGTGGGACACTGAAGCTTTCTTT.

The chain carries TRBV7-2 and TRBJ1-4, with TRBD1 identical over 7 bases. Germline V lookup: CDR1 SGHTA, CDR2 FQGNSA. The CDR3 covers 15 residues. Unmatched junction bases numbered 4, after V lost 1 base and J lost 5 bases. CDR3 region: CASSLVGTENEKLFF. CDR3 DNA: TGTGCCAGCAGCTTAGTTGGGACAGAGAATGAAAAACTGTTTTTT.

This chain joins TRBV27 and TRBJ2-7; D is uncertain. Trimming removed 7 bases from V and 0 bases from J, with 19 bases in between. CDR1 and CDR2 (germline): MNHEY, SMNVEV (reference sequence). The CDR3 extends over 16 amino acids. This CDR3 reads CASNAVPISVSYEQYF. The CDR3 DNA sequence: TGTGCCAGCAACGCCGTCCCCATCTCAGTCTCCTACGAGCAGTACTTC.

V usage is TRBV7-6 and J usage is TRBJ1-1; 8 nucleotides match TRBD1. This CDR3 comprises 14 residues. The J segment lost 2 bases and the V segment lost 6 bases, leaving 5 bases of the junction unmatched. Germline-derived CDR1 and CDR2 are SGHVS and FNYEAQ. The CDR3 nucleotides read TGTGCCAGCAGTTCAACAGGGGGAAACACTGAAGCTTTCTTT. This gives the protein CASSSTGGNTEAFF.

The V gene is TRBV3-1 (or the pseudogene TRBV3-2), the J gene TRBJ1-6, with TRBD1 matching over 10 bases. The CDR3 runs 16 residues. V was pared by 5 bases and J by 7 bases, with 8 bases of the junction left unmatched. The germline gives CDR1 LGHDT, CDR2 YNNKEL (reference sequence). The CDR3 nucleotides read TGTGCCAGCAGCTTGATGACAGGGGGCGGAAATTCACCCCTCCACTTT. Protein product: CASSLMTGGGNSPLHF.

This clone was observed at least ten times. The sample contains more than one DNA sequence encoding this CDR3. This sequence joins TRBV30 and TRBJ1-6, with D possibly TRBD1 on 5 matching bases. V shed 2 bases and J shed 8 bases, with 16 bases lying between them. The CDR3 loop spans 15 amino acids. The germline V gene has CDR1 GTSNPN and CDR2 SVGIG (reference sequence). The CDR3 DNA reads as TGTGCCTGGAGTCCCCGACGGGGGGGTGATTCACCCCTCCACTTT. The encoded protein is CAWSPRRGGDSPLHF.

The count of this clone is one. The chain joins TRBV4-3 to TRBJ2-7; 9 bases line up with TRBD1. The CDR3 totals 15 residues. In germline, CDR1 is LGHNA, CDR2 YSLEER. V gave up 3 bases and J gave up 2 bases; unmatched junction bases: 5. The chain's CDR3 is CASSQDRGLAYEQYF. The CDR3 DNA is TGCGCCAGCAGCCAGGACAGGGGATTAGCCTACGAGCAGTACTTC.

The genes are TRBV28 and TRBJ1-1; D is possibly TRBD1 (5 bases). The germline CDR1 and CDR2 sequences are MDHEN and SYDVKM. V was cut by 6 bases and J by 5 bases, with 16 bases left in between. This CDR3 is 14 amino acids long. CDR3 DNA: TGTGCCAGCAGAAGGGCGGGGGAATGGACTGAAGCTTTCTTT. This translates into CASRRAGEWTEAFF.

The chain recombines TRBV19 with TRBJ1-1, with 7 bases identical to TRBD1. CDR3 size: 14 residues. V trimming: 6 bases; J trimming: 2 bases; junction bases outside the gene matches: 6. CDR1 is LNHDA and CDR2 is SQIVND in the germline V gene (reference sequence). Written as DNA, the CDR3 is TGTGCCAGTAGCCCGAGGGGGCACAACACTGAAGCTTTCTTT. Amino acid sequence: CASSPRGHNTEAFF.

The gene calls are TRBV7-9 and TRBJ1-5; no reliable D call. V lost 2 bases and J 4 bases, leaving 6 bases between the germline ends. The CDR3 covers 13 residues. The germline gives CDR1 SEHNR, CDR2 FQNEAQ (reference sequence). In nucleotides, the CDR3 is TGTGCCAGCAGCTTACAAATTAATCAGCCCCAGCATTTT. Translating gives CASSLQINQPQHF.

This chain links TRBV14 with TRBJ2-5; D is ambiguous. The CDR3 loop spans 14 amino acids. Germline assignment: CDR1 SGHDN and CDR2 FVKESK. Trimming removed 0 bases from V and 1 base from J, with 6 bases in between. This chain's CDR3 is CASSQEVGQETQYF. DNA for the CDR3: TGTGCCAGCAGCCAAGAGGTGGGCCAAGAGACCCAGTACTTC.

The V and J genes are TRBV18 and TRBJ1-2; 10 nucleotides align to TRBD1. There are 15 residues in the CDR3. The ends lost 3 bases at V and 6 bases at J; junction bases unmatched: 7. CDR1 is KGHSH, CDR2 LQKENI, per germline. CDR3 sequence: CASSPSAGTGDGYTF. The CDR3 bases are TGTGCCAGCTCACCTAGCGCCGGGACAGGGGATGGCTACACCTTC.

The chain recombines TRBV19 with TRBJ1-5; perhaps TRBD1 as D (5 bases). CDR1 LNHDA and CDR2 SQIVND come from the germline V gene (reference sequence). Deletions cut 5 bases from V and 4 bases from J, with 21 bases between. This CDR3 has 17 residues. The CDR3 DNA reads as TGTGCCAGTAGTTCCGGGTGGGGGGGTGTGAGGAATCAGCCCCAGCATTTT. This gives the protein CASSSGWGGVRNQPQHF.

Details on this clone: The germline gene is not matched at one end of the junction; a read error may be the cause. The chain has TRBV18 and TRBJ1-1; D ambiguous. CDR1 KGHSH and CDR2 LQKENI come from the germline V gene. The CDR3 is 15 residues long. The CDR3 region is CASSPRTRENTEAFF. DNA for the CDR3: TGTGCCAGCTCCCCACGAACACGGGAAAACACTGAAGCTTTCTTT.

In this sample, this clone turned up once. J is TRBJ1-3 and V is TRBV29-1, with TRBD1 matching over 7 bases. The V and J ends lost 4 bases and 4 bases, in that order; junction bases with no gene match: 7. This CDR3 comprises 14 residues. CDR1 is SQVTM, CDR2 ANQGSEA, per germline. CDR3 sequence: CSVVAGGGGNTIYF. The DNA of the CDR3 is TGCAGCGTTGTCGCAGGGGGAGGAGGAAACACCATATATTTT.

The sample holds a few counts of this clone. V usage is TRBV7-2 and J usage is TRBJ1-5; a possible D gene is TRBD1 (5 bases). Looked up from germline, CDR1 is SGHTA and CDR2 is FQGNSA. V was trimmed by 5 bases and J by 4 bases, leaving 18 bases between them. This CDR3 contains 16 residues. CDR3 region: CASSLREAGSNQPQHF. The CDR3 nucleotides read TGTGCCAGCAGCCTTCGGGAGGCAGGGTCGAATCAGCCCCAGCATTTT.

The rearrangement uses TRBV20-1 and TRBJ1-6, with a tentative D call TRBD1 (5 bases). Trimming removed 3 bases from V and 5 bases from J, with 11 bases in between. Germline loops: CDR1 DFQATT, CDR2 SNEGSKA (reference sequence). CDR3 size: 14 residues. The chain's CDR3 is CSASRGDDNSPLHF. The CDR3 DNA follows: TGCAGTGCTAGTAGAGGGGACGATAATTCACCCCTCCACTTT.

The sample holds a few counts of this clone. The DNA of the CDR3 is TGCGCCAGCAGCCAAGATCCTGCAGGGTCCGGAGGAAACACCATATATTTT. Translation: CASSQDPAGSGGNTIYF. V gene TRBV4-3 combines with J gene TRBJ1-3; TRBD1 might be the D (5 bases). This CDR3 is built from 17 residues. Germline V gives CDR1 LGHNA, CDR2 YSLEER. The ends were cut back, 0 bases at V and 4 bases at J, with 16 bases in the middle.

The V and J genes are TRBV28 and TRBJ1-5; TRBD1 agrees at 10 bases. The CDR3 length is 17 residues. CDR1 is MDHEN and CDR2 is SYDVKM in the germline V gene. After removal of 5 bases from V and 7 bases from J, the junction contained 14 bases not matched to a gene. CDR3 sequence reads: CASSPRQGARLGQPQHF. CDR3 nucleotides: TGTGCCAGCAGTCCCCGACAGGGGGCGCGTCTTGGACAGCCCCAGCATTTT.